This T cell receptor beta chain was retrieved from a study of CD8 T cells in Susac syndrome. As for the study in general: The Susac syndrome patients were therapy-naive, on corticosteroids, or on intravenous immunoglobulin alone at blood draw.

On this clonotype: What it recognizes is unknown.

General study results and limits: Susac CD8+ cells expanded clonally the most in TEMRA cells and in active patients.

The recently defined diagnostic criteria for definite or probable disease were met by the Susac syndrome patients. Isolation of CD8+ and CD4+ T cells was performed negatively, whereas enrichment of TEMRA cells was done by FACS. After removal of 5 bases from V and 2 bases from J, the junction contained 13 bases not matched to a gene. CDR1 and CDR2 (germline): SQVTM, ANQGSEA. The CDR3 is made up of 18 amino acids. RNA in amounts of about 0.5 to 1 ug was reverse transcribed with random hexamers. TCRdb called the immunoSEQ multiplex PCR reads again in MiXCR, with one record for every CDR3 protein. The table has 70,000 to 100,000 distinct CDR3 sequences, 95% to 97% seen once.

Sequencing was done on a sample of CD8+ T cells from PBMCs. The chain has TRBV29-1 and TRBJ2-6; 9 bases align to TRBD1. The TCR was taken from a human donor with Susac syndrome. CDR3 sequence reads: CSVLNRDRVFPGANVLTF. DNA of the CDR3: TGCAGCGTTCTAAACCGGGACAGGGTATTTCCTGGGGCCAACGTCCTGACTTTC.